This T cell receptor beta chain was captured by sequencing in a study of technical replicates of blood from a handful of donors. Germline assignment: CDR1 SEHNR and CDR2 FQNEAQ (reference sequence). Trimming cost V 6 bases and J 3 bases; bases outside gene matches: 7. CDR3 length: 15 residues. The table came from immunoSEQ multiplex PCR; TCRdb's copy has only in-frame clones and leaves some out. This table has 95,000 to 100,000 clones, roughly 95% appearing once. The sequence derives from a human donor in good health. This chain connects TRBV7-9 to TRBJ1-1; 10 bases are shared with TRBD1. Sequencing was carried out using T cells isolated from PBMCs. The CDR3 loop is CASSYPGQGYTEAFF. The CDR3 DNA reads TGTGCCAGCAGTTATCCGGGACAGGGGTACACTGAAGCTTTCTTT.